The present T cell receptor (beta chain) was sequenced within a study of Graves' ophthalmopathy and Graves' hyperthyroidism (dated by TCRdb to between 2018 and 2020). Regarding the research as a whole: Peripheral blood was collected before any treatment was given, at the time of initial diagnosis. The study used TCR beta repertoire signatures to distinguish Graves' ophthalmopathy from Graves' hyperthyroidism and to predict progression to ophthalmopathy. In total, approximately 130 blood samples were TCR-sequenced: approximately 42 ophthalmopathy, some 75 hyperthyroidism and some 17 hyperthyroidism-to-ophthalmopathy patients. To explore V-J signatures distinguishing ophthalmopathy from hyperthyroidism, a discovery set of around 100 patients (roughly 44 ophthalmopathy, some 57 stable hyperthyroidism) was enrolled. An independent validation cohort comprised 18 to 20 hyperthyroidism patients and 15 to 17 patients who later progressed from hyperthyroidism to ophthalmopathy. In several hyperthyroidism patients, the T-cell repertoires found in thyroid tissue were compared with those found in blood. Following sample collection, hyperthyroidism patients were given methimazole at a starting dose of 30 mg daily, and ophthalmopathy patients were given high-dose intravenous methylprednisolone. Study-level results and caveats: No statistical method was used to set the sample size in advance, and the investigators knew which group each participant was assigned to. Ophthalmopathy was separated from stable hyperthyroidism by the 13-signature model with 87.88% sensitivity and just under 84% specificity in cross-validation and with 80%/75% in the test set. Most expanded thyroid clonotypes with a frequency above 0.001 also appeared in blood, which suggests that blood repertoires may reflect the immune response in the thyroid. In validation, the model predicted ophthalmopathy progression with 55% to 71% sensitivity and roughly 72% specificity; 12 predicted patients were CT-confirmed with GO in a median of 6.5 months.

Patients with ophthalmopathy had moderately to severely active disease, with a Clinical Activity Score of 3 or more, a NOSPECS grade of 4 or more, and a disease duration of less than 3 months. Patients with other autoimmune diseases, uncontrolled infections, pregnancy or lactation were excluded from the study. Clinical symptoms, serum thyroxine, TRAb, thyroid ultrasound and orbital computed tomography formed the basis of the diagnosis. PBMCs were isolated from around 10 ml of fresh peripheral blood by Ficoll-Paque density gradient centrifugation. Total RNA was extracted using Trizol reagent, and RNA quality was checked on an Agilent 2100 Bioanalyzer. TCR beta CDR3 regions were amplified from RNA transcripts for repertoire sequencing. The first round of RT-PCR was done with HTBI primers and the Qiagen OneStep RT-PCR kit, and was followed by a second round of multiplex PCR, then size selection and purification. Libraries were sequenced on an Illumina HiSeq2000 using paired-end 100 bp reads. The paper's processing steps were these. Reads were processed with SOAPnuke, discarding reads with adapters, uncalled bases, mean Phred below 15, or no exact constant-primer or identifier match. COPE v1.2.5 was used to merge high-quality paired reads. Clonotypes were defined as unique nucleotide sequences and were aligned to IMGT TRB V, D and J references using MiTCR v1.1. The analysis was limited to V-J combinations with a frequency above 0.0001, which together covered about 99% of the repertoires. For each V-J combination, a TCR clonal expansion and chaos score was defined as the ratio of F50 clonal expansion to chaos observed in the TCRdist matrix. Welch's t-statistics and random forest were used to narrow the features down to 10 to 15 V-J combinations, which were then fed into a naive Bayes classifier. The Morisita-Horn index was used to measure how similar the thyroid and blood repertoires were. TCRdb trimmed public reads at Q25 via fastp, called clones via MiXCR and kept in-frame beta chains. Identical CDR3 protein sequences are pooled into one entry, listed with their most common genes and DNA. The V and J calls follow TCRdb's processing rather than the paper's. The sample table shows 650,000 to 900,000 distinct CDR3 sequences, and approximately 40% are seen once. 44% of the sample is in the top ten clones.

Based on the germline V gene, the CDR1 and CDR2 sequences are ENHRY and SYGVKD. The CDR3, cysteine through phenylalanine, is 18 amino acids long. Only the CDR3 DNA stays, 54 bases, in frame from base 1. Trimmed from V: 3 bases; trimmed from J: 3 bases; junction bases lacking a gene match: 9. Of note for this clonotype: The antigen it binds to is not known. The input lacks base qualities; no much larger clone sits a single base away.

The sequenced sample consisted of peripheral blood. Recombination connected TRBV10-3 to TRBJ2-2, and 11 junction bases match TRBD2. This TCR was recovered from an adult man with Graves' ophthalmopathy. DNA sequence: TGTGCCATCAGTGAACTTTCCCTGACTAGCGGGGACACCGGGGAGCTGTTTTTT. This codes for CAISELSLTSGDTGELFF.